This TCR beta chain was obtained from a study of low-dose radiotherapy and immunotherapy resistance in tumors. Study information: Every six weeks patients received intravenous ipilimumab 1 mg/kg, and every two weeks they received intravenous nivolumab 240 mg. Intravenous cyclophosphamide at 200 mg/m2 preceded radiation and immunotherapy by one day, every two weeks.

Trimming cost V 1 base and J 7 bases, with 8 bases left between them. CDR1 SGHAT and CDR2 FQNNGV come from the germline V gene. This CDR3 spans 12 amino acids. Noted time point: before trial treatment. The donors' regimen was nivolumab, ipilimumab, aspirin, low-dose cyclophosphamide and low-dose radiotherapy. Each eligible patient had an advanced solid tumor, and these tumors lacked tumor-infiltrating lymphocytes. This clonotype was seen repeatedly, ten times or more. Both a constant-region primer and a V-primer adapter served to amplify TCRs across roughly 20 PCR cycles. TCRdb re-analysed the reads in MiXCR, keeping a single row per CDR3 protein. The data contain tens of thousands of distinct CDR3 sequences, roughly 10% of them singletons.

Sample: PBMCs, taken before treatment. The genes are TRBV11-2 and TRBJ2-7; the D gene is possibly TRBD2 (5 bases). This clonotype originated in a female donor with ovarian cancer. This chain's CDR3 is CASSLGGWEQYF. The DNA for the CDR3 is TGTGCCAGCAGCTTAGGAGGGTGGGAGCAGTACTTC. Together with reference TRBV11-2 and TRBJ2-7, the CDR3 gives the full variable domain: EAGVAQSPRYKIIEKRQSVAFWCNPISGHATLYWYQQILGQGPKLLIQFQNNGVVDDSQLPKDRFSAERLKGVDSTLKIQPAKLEDSAVYLCASSLGGWEQYFGPGTRLTVT.